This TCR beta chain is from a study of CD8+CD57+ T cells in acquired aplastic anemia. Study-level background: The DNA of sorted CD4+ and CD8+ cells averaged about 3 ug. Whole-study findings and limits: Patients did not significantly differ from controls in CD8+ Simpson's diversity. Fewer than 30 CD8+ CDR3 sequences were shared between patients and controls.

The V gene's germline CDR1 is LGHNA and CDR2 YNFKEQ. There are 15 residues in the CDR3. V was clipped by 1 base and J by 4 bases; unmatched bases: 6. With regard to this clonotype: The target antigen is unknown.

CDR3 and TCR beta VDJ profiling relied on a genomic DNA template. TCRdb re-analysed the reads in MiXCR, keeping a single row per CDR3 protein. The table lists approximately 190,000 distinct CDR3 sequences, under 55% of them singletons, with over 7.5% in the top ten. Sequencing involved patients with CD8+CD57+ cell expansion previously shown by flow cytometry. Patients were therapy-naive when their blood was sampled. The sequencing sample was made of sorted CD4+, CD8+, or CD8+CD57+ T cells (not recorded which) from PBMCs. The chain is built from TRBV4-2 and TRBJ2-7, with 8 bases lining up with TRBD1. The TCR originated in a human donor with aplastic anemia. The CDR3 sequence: CASSQGRGLTYEQYF. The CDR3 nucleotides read TGTGCCAGCAGCCAAGGCAGGGGGCTCACGTACGAGCAGTACTTC.